Listed below are T cell receptor beta chains from one sample, sequenced in a study of blood T cell repertoires in COVID-19. Here immunoSEQ multiplex PCR was the method, and the copy in TCRdb shows in-frame clones only, minus some. The profile covers some 260,000 clones, with about 88% appearing a single time and around 2.2% taken by the ten largest. The specimen was peripheral blood. The receptors originated from a woman in her forties who had recovered from COVID-19. Each CDR3 is given with its conserved first and last residue.

>TRBV7-9|14|TRBJ2-7
CASSPGTGSYEQYF
>TRBV11-3|16|TRBJ2-3
CASSLLKSGRTDTQYF
>TRBV9|18|TRBJ2-1
CASSVGGAGLYTGNEQFF
>TRBV28|16|TRBJ2-1
CASSSPEGSGKNEQFF
>TRBV7-2|16|TRBJ1-3
CASSLSMRATGNTIYF
>TRBV7-3|15|TRBJ2-1
CASSPTGTTGGEQFF
>TRBV14|15|TRBJ1-4
CASSPGFWADEKLFF
>TRBV6-6|14|TRBJ2-2
CASSETTGSRELFF
>TRBV6-2/TRBV6-3|14|TRBJ2-1
CASSPLTTYNEQFF
>TRBV9|15|TRBJ2-3
CASSVGGASTDTQYF
>TRBV6-5|13|TRBJ1-6
CATLGRGERPLHF
>TRBV3-1/TRBV3-2|15|TRBJ2-7
CASSQSGRSLGEQYF
>TRBV5-4|15|TRBJ1-6
CASSSTGGESSPLHF
>TRBV7-2|14|TRBJ2-7
CASSLVGLAYEQYF
>TRBV18|15|TRBJ2-7
CASSPDRGTAYEQYF
>TRBV5-1|15|TRBJ1-3
CASSSATGREVPIYF
>TRBV9|14|TRBJ1-2
CASSVAGAVSGYTF
>TRBV7-2|15|TRBJ1-4
CASSRQHRQGEKLFF
>TRBV7-2|15|TRBJ2-7
CASSFLGPSTPRAVF
>TRBV28|12|TRBJ1-2
CATSKINYGYTF
>TRBV2|14|TRBJ2-2
CASSQSRTIGELFF
>TRBV5-5|16|TRBJ2-7
CASSFSSGTGVGEQYF
>TRBV24-1|15|TRBJ1-5
CATSDPSRGNQPQHF
>TRBV7-8|15|TRBJ2-1
CASSREARGTYEQFF
>TRBV10-1|14|TRBJ2-2
CASRLEDLTGELFF
>TRBV24-1|16|TRBJ2-1
CATSDFGEGSYNEQFF
>TRBV27|15|TRBJ2-1
CASLPLASLRSEQFF
>TRBV5-4|15|TRBJ1-2
CASSETQDQREGYTF
>TRBV12-3/TRBV12-4|12|TRBJ1-2
CASSRDTGNYTF
>TRBV27|14|TRBJ1-2
CASSSPDRGRGYTF
>TRBV10-1|20|TRBJ2-1
CASSVGIGSVSGNSYNEQFF
>TRBV29-1|13|TRBJ1-5
CSVLSGGNQPQHF
>TRBV30|14|TRBJ2-3
CAWSRGQGPDTQYF
>TRBV11-3|13|TRBJ1-1
CASSFYADTEAFF
>TRBV18|15|TRBJ2-2
CASSPRAPETGELFF
>TRBV28|12|TRBJ1-2
CASSLFGVSYTF
>TRBV18|14|TRBJ2-5
CASSPQIGKETQYF
>TRBV3-1/TRBV3-2|13|TRBJ1-2
CASSQTKNYGYTF
>TRBV7-2|15|TRBJ1-5
CASSLTGVSNQPQHF
>TRBV24-1|14|TRBJ1-4
CATSEGGREEKLFF
>TRBV21-1|15|TRBJ2-7
CASSNSGQGAYEQYF
>TRBV5-1|15|TRBJ1-5
CASSLDGYSNQPQHF
>TRBV11-2|13|TRBJ2-1
CASRKTGENEQFF
>TRBV5-1|17|TRBJ2-1
CASSLPLSSGVYNEQFF
>TRBV19|14|TRBJ1-2
CTSSIDRGPYGYTF
>TRBV30|12|TRBJ1-2
CAWSPSQGPYTF